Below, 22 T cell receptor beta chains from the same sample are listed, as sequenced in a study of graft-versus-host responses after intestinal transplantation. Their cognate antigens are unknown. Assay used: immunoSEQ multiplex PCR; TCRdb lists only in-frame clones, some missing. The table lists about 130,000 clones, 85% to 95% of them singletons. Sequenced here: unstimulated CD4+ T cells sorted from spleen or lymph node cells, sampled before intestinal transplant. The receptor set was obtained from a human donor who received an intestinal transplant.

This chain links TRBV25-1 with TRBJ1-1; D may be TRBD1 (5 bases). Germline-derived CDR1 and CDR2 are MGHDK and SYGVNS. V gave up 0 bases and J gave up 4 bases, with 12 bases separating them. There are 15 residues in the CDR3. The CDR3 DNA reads TGTGCCAGCAGTGAATATGCGGGGGTGGGCACTGAAGCTTTCTTT. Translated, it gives CASSEYAGVGTEAFF.

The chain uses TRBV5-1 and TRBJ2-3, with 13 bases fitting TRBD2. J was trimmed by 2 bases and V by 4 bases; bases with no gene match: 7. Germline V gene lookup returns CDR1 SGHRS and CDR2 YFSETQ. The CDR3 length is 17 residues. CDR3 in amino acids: CASSRTGLAGNTDTQYF. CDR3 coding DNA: TGCGCCAGCAGCCGAACGGGACTAGCGGGAAACACAGATACGCAGTATTTT.

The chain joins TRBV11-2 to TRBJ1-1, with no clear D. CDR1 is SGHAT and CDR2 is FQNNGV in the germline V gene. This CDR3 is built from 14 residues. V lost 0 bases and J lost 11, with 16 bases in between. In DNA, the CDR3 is TGTGCCAGCAGCTTAGATATTCCTGGGCATCGGGCTTTCTTT. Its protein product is CASSLDIPGHRAFF.

The CDR3 protein is CASSVEFGSGTEAFF. For the CDR3, the DNA is TGTGCCAGCAGCGTCGAATTTGGGAGCGGCACTGAAGCTTTCTTT. This chain uses TRBV7-2 with TRBJ1-1; D not certain. The length of the CDR3 is 15 residues. Germline CDR1 and CDR2: SGHTA and FQGNSA. V lost 5 bases and J lost 4, with 17 bases in between.

DNA for the CDR3: TGTGCCAGCAGCCCCCGGCCCTCAGGGTTTAATCAGCCCCAGCATTTT. Protein product: CASSPRPSGFNQPQHF. The chain has TRBV7-8 and TRBJ1-5, with D tentatively TRBD1 (5 bases). Per the germline V gene, CDR1 is SGHVS and CDR2 is FQNEAQ. Trimming took off 5 bases at V and 4 bases at J, with 18 bases between the two ends. This CDR3 contains 16 residues.

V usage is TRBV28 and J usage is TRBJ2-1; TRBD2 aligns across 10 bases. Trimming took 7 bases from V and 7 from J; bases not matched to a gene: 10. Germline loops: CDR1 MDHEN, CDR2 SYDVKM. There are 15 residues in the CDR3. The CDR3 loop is CASNLGLAAKNEQFF. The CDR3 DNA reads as TGTGCCAGCAACCTAGGACTAGCGGCAAAAAATGAGCAGTTCTTC.

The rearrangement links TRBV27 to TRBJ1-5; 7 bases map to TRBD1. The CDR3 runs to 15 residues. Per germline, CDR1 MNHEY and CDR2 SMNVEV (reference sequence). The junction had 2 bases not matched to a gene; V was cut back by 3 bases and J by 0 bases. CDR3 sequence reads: CASSFRGHSNQPQHF. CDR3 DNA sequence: TGTGCCAGCAGTTTTAGGGGGCATAGCAATCAGCCCCAGCATTTT.

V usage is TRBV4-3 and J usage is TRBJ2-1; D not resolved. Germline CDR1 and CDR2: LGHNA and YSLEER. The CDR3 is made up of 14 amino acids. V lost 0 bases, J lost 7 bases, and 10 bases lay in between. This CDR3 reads CASSQELERNEQFF. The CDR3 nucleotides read TGCGCCAGCAGCCAAGAACTGGAGAGGAATGAGCAGTTCTTC.

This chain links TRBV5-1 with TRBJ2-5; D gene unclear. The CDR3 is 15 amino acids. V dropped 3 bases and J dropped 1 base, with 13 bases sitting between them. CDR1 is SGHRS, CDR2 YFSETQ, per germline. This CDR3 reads CASSSETFFQETQYF. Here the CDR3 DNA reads TGCGCCAGCAGCTCAGAAACCTTCTTCCAAGAGACCCAGTACTTC.

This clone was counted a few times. The DNA of the CDR3 is TGTGCCAGCAGTTCATTAGCGGGAGGGCAGTTCTTC. This sequence encodes CASSSLAGGQFF. The chain links TRBV27 to TRBJ2-1, with TRBD2 identical over 10 bases. This CDR3 spans 12 amino acids. Per germline, CDR1 MNHEY and CDR2 SMNVEV (reference sequence). V was clipped by 4 bases and J by 12 bases; unmatched bases: 3.

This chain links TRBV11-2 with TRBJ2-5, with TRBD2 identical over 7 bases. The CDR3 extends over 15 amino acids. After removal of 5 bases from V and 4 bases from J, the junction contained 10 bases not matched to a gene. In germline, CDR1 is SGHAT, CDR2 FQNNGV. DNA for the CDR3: TGTGCCAGCAGCGCCGACCGAGCGGGACTAGAGACCCAGTACTTC. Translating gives CASSADRAGLETQYF. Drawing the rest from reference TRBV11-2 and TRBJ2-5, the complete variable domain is EAGVAQSPRYKIIEKRQSVAFWCNPISGHATLYWYQQILGQGPKLLIQFQNNGVVDDSQLPKDRFSAERLKGVDSTLKIQPAKLEDSAVYLCASSADRAGLETQYFGPGTRLLVL.

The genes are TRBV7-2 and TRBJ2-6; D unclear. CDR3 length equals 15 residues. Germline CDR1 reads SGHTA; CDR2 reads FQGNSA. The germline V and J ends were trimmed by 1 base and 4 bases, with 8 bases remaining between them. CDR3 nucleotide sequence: TGTGCCAGCAGCTTAGGAGCCGTGGGGGCCAACGTCCTGACTTTC. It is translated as CASSLGAVGANVLTF. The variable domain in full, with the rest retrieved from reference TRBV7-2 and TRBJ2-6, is GAGVSQSPSNKVTEKGKDVELRCDPISGHTALYWYRQSLGQGLEFLIYFQGNSAPDKSGLPSDRFSAERTGGSVSTLTIQRTQQEDSAVYLCASSLGAVGANVLTFGAGSRLTVL.

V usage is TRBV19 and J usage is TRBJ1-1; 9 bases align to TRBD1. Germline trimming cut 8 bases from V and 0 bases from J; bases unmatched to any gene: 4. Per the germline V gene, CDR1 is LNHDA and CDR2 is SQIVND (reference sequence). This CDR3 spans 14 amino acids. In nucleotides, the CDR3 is TGTGCCAGTTCCGGGACAGGGATGAACACTGAAGCTTTCTTT. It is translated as CASSGTGMNTEAFF.

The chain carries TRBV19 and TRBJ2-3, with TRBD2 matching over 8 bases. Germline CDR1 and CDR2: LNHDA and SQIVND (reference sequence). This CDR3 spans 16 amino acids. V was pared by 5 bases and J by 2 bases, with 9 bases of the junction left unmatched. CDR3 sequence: CASSVSGSGNTDTQYF. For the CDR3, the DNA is TGTGCCAGTAGTGTGAGCGGGAGCGGAAACACAGATACGCAGTATTTT.

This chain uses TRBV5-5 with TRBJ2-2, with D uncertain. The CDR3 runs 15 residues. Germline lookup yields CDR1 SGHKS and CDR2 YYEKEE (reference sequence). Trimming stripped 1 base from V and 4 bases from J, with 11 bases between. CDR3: CASSLLIVSTGELFF. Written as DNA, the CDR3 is TGTGCCAGCAGCTTGTTGATCGTGAGCACCGGGGAGCTGTTTTTT.

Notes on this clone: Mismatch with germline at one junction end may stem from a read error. This CDR3 is CVSSPLPGQAFMNTEAFF. The CDR3 DNA reads TGTGTCAGCTCACCACTGCCGGGACAGGCTTTCATGAACACTGAAGCTTTCTTT. This rearrangement joins TRBV18 to TRBJ1-1; TRBD1 matches 8 bases. Germline CDR1 is KGHSH and CDR2 is LQKENI. There are 18 residues in the CDR3.

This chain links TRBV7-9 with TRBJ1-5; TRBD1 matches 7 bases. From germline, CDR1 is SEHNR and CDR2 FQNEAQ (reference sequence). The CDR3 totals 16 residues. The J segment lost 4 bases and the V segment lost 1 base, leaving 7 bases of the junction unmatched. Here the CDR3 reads CASSLEKGARNQPQHF. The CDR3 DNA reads TGTGCCAGCAGCTTAGAAAAGGGGGCTAGAAATCAGCCCCAGCATTTT.

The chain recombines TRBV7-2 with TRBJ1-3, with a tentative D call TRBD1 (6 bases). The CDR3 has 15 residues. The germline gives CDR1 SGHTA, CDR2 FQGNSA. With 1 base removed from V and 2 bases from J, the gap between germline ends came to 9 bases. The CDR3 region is CASSLVHRAGNTIYF. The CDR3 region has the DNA TGTGCCAGCAGCTTAGTACACAGGGCTGGAAACACCATATATTTT.

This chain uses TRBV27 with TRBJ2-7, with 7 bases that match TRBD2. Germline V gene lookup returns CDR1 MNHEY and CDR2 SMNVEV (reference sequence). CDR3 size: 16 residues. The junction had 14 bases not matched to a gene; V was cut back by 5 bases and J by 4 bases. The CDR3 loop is CASSLRGVPSEYEQYF. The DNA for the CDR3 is TGTGCCAGCAGTCTACGGGGGGTTCCTAGCGAATACGAGCAGTACTTC.

CDR3 DNA sequence: TGTGCCAGCAGTTTTTCGGGGATCTCCTACGAGCAGTACTTC. As protein: CASSFSGISYEQYF. This chain uses TRBV28 with TRBJ2-5; perhaps TRBD2 as D (5 bases). The J call may be in error: the DNA end matches TRBJ2-7 better. This CDR3 is 14 amino acids long. From germline, CDR1 is MDHEN and CDR2 SYDVKM.

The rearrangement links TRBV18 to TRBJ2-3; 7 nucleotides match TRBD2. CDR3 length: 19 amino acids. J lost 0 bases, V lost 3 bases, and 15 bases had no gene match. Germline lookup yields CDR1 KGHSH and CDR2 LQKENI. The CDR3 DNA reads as TGTGCCAGCTCACCTCTCCTGCCTAGCGGAGTAGCTAGCACAGATACGCAGTATTTT. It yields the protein CASSPLLPSGVASTDTQYF.

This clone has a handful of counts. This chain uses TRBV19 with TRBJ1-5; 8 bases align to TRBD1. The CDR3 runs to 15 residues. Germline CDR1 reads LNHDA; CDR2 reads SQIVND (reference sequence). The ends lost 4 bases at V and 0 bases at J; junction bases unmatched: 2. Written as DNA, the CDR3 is TGTGCCAGTAGTACCGGGACAGGTAGCAATCAGCCCCAGCATTTT. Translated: CASSTGTGSNQPQHF.